These 23 T cell receptor beta chains originate from one sample sequenced in a study of cytomegalovirus exposure and HLA in healthy donors. PCR amplification relied on 60 Vbeta primers (plus 13 Jbeta primers). Here immunoSEQ multiplex PCR was the method, and the copy in TCRdb shows in-frame clones only, minus some. This table holds around 150,000 clones, 77% found once. Sample: PBMCs. Receptors were obtained from a middle-aged woman in good health and CMV-seropositive.

V usage is TRBV7-9 and J usage is TRBJ1-3; D is uncertain. Germline CDR1 reads SEHNR; CDR2 reads FQNEAQ (reference sequence). Trimming shortened V by 4 bases and J by 4 bases, and 20 bases separated the two germline ends. The CDR3 spans 17 residues. The CDR3 protein is CASSSLRRLASGNTIYF. The CDR3 bases are TGTGCCAGCAGCTCGCTTAGACGACTGGCCTCGGGAAACACCATATATTTT.

The chain is built from TRBV19 and TRBJ1-4; 8 bases line up with TRBD1. Germline V CDR1 and CDR2: LNHDA, SQIVND (reference sequence). The CDR3 totals 18 residues. V gave up 5 bases and J gave up 3 bases; unmatched junction bases: 14. The CDR3 is CASSRYWTGSRANEKLFF. The DNA for the CDR3 is TGTGCCAGTAGTCGATATTGGACAGGGAGTCGGGCTAATGAAAAACTGTTTTTT.

The chain recombines TRBV6-1 with TRBJ2-5; D is uncertain. The end of the DNA is better explained by TRBJ2-7, so the J call may be wrong. Germline loops: CDR1 MNHNS, CDR2 SASEGT. The CDR3 is 15 residues long. The CDR3: CASSEFGVRWGEQYF. The DNA of the CDR3 is TGTGCCAGCAGTGAATTTGGGGTCAGATGGGGCGAGCAGTACTTC.

V gene TRBV4-1 combines with J gene TRBJ2-5; 8 positions match TRBD1. The CDR3 totals 16 residues. The germline CDR1 and CDR2 sequences are MGHRA and YSYEKL. The junction had 8 bases not matched to a gene; V was cut back by 0 bases and J by 5 bases. The CDR3 here is CASSQEPQGARETQYF. The CDR3 DNA reads as TGCGCCAGCAGCCAAGAACCCCAGGGGGCAAGGGAGACCCAGTACTTC.

The chain is built from TRBV7-8 and TRBJ1-5; D is unresolved. V was pared by 1 base and J by 5 bases, with 6 bases between. CDR1 and CDR2 (germline): SGHVS, FQNEAQ. The CDR3 totals 13 residues. The CDR3 here is CASSLGLDQPQHF. The CDR3 DNA is TGTGCCAGCAGCTTAGGTTTAGATCAGCCCCAGCATTTT.

As concerns this clone: Other DNA sequences in the sample encode the same CDR3. The chain joins TRBV2 to TRBJ2-7, with TRBD1 identical over 9 bases. Per the germline V gene, CDR1 is SNHLY and CDR2 is FYNNEI. Trimming took 6 bases from V and 1 from J; bases not matched to a gene: 4. This CDR3 is 14 amino acids long. In nucleotides, the CDR3 is TGTGCCAGCAGGGGACAGGGAATTTCCTACGAGCAGTACTTC. Encoded protein: CASRGQGISYEQYF.

J is TRBJ2-5 and V is TRBV5-6, with 8 bases identical to TRBD2. With V trimmed by 1 base and J by 4 bases, 3 bases remained unmatched. The CDR3 extends over 14 amino acids. The germline CDR1 and CDR2 sequences are SGHDT and YYEEEE. The CDR3 DNA sequence: TGTGCCAGCAGCTTGAGCGGGGGCCCAGAGACCCAGTACTTC. It codes for CASSLSGGPETQYF.

The chain has TRBV11-3 and TRBJ2-2, with a weak D call TRBD1 (6 bases). V was shortened by 0 bases and J by 6 bases, with 11 bases between the two germline ends. Looked up from germline, CDR1 is SGHNT and CDR2 is YENEEA. The CDR3 has 15 residues. Here the CDR3 DNA reads TGTGCCAGCAGCTTAGAACAGGGTCGGGCCGGGGAGCTGTTTTTT. Its protein product is CASSLEQGRAGELFF.

The V and J genes are TRBV7-9 and TRBJ2-3; 9 nucleotides line up with TRBD2. V was pared by 3 bases and J by 0 bases, with 1 base of the junction left unmatched. This CDR3 comprises 15 residues. The V gene's germline CDR1 is SEHNR and CDR2 FQNEAQ (reference sequence). The CDR3 bases are TGTGCCAGCAGCTTCACTAGCGGGAGCACAGATACGCAGTATTTT. As protein: CASSFTSGSTDTQYF. The variable domain in full, with the rest retrieved from reference TRBV7-9 and TRBJ2-3, is DTGVSQNPRHKITKRGQNVTFRCDPISEHNRLYWYRQTLGQGPEFLTYFQNEAQLEKSRLLSDRFSAERPKGSFSTLEIQRTEQGDSAMYLCASSFTSGSTDTQYFGPGTRLTVL.

This clone was recorded a few times. The rearrangement joins TRBV6-6 to TRBJ2-7; 10 nucleotides align to TRBD2. With V trimmed by 6 bases and J by 4 bases, 6 bases remained unmatched. The germline gives CDR1 MNHNY, CDR2 SVGAGI (reference sequence). The CDR3 totals 14 residues. The CDR3 coding sequence is TGTGCCAGCAGACCTTCTAGCGGGAGTTACGAGCAGTACTTC. Its protein is CASRPSSGSYEQYF.

V and J are TRBV27 and TRBJ2-3; 7 bases are a match to TRBD1. CDR3 length: 14 amino acids. J gave up 3 bases and V 6 bases, and 6 bases lay outside the gene matches. Per germline, CDR1 MNHEY and CDR2 SMNVEV (reference sequence). In DNA, the CDR3 is TGTGCCAGCAGAAAACAGGGGTTTACAGATACGCAGTATTTT. It encodes CASRKQGFTDTQYF.

The chain is built from TRBV30 and TRBJ1-2; maybe TRBD1 (5 bases). CDR3 length equals 13 residues. Germline loops: CDR1 GTSNPN, CDR2 SVGIG (reference sequence). V was cut by 5 bases and J by 1 base, with 11 bases left in between. The CDR3 DNA sequence: TGTGCCTGGGGCAGACAGCTTAACTATGGCTACACCTTC. Protein sequence: CAWGRQLNYGYTF.

In this sample, this clone turned up once. The chain recombines TRBV30 with TRBJ2-5; D might be TRBD1 (6 bases). CDR1 is GTSNPN, CDR2 SVGIG, per germline (reference sequence). V lost 2 bases, J lost 5 bases, and 6 bases lay in between. CDR3 size: 11 residues. In nucleotides, the CDR3 is TGTGCCTGGAGTACAGGGGAGACCCAGTACTTC. Protein sequence: CAWSTGETQYF.

The chain employs TRBV29-1 and TRBJ1-1, with D maybe TRBD1 (6 bases). The CDR3 spans 15 residues. V was clipped by 6 bases and J by 1 base, with 18 bases between them. CDR1 is SQVTM, CDR2 ANQGSEA, per germline. The CDR3, as DNA: TGCAGCGTCGTACGATTTGCAGGGGAGAACACTGAAGCTTTCTTT. This translates into CSVVRFAGENTEAFF.

The CDR3 is CASSRTATLGEQYF. The CDR3 DNA sequence: TGTGCCAGCAGTCGGACAGCTACCTTGGGGGAGCAGTACTTC. The gene calls are TRBV7-9 and TRBJ2-7, with D possibly being TRBD1 (6 bases). Trimming shortened V by 6 bases and J by 7 bases, and 19 bases separated the two germline ends. CDR3 size: 14 residues. The germline V gene has CDR1 SEHNR and CDR2 FQNEAQ (reference sequence).

This clone was observed a few times. The chain is built from TRBV7-2 and TRBJ2-4; 11 bases fit TRBD1. The CDR3 covers 15 residues. Germline CDR1 SGHTA, CDR2 FQGNSA. Trimming cost V 8 bases and J 9 bases; bases outside gene matches: 12. CDR3 sequence: CASGRGQGASSIQYF. The CDR3 DNA follows: TGTGCCAGCGGACGAGGACAGGGGGCGAGTAGCATTCAGTACTTC. Full variable domain (missing parts from reference TRBV7-2 and TRBJ2-4): GAGVSQSPSNKVTEKGKDVELRCDPISGHTALYWYRQSLGQGLEFLIYFQGNSAPDKSGLPSDRFSAERTGGSVSTLTIQRTQQEDSAVYLCASGRGQGASSIQYFGAGTRLSVL.

V is TRBV4-3 and J is TRBJ2-7; the match to TRBD1 covers 10 bases. This CDR3 region has 14 residues. Looked up from germline, CDR1 is LGHNA and CDR2 is YSLEER. The trim removed 1 base at V and 11 bases at J, leaving 8 bases unmatched. The DNA for the CDR3 is TGCGCCAGCAGCCAAGTTGGGGGACAGGGGCGCAAGTACTTC. The encoded protein is CASSQVGGQGRKYF.

The V call is TRBV7-2, the J call TRBJ2-1, with unresolved D. V lost 5 bases to trimming and J lost 7 bases, with 9 bases between them. This CDR3 is 12 amino acids long. Germline CDR1 SGHTA, CDR2 FQGNSA. As DNA, the CDR3 is TGTGCCAGCAGCCCCCCCCGGAATGAGCAGTTCTTC. Its protein product is CASSPPRNEQFF.

The chain links TRBV19 to TRBJ2-7; TRBD1 agrees at 11 bases. The germline gives CDR1 LNHDA, CDR2 SQIVND (reference sequence). The length of the CDR3 is 14 residues. With 6 bases clipped from V and 1 base from J, the junction kept 2 bases outside the gene matches. CDR3 in amino acids: CASRGTGGSYEQYF. The CDR3 nucleotides are TGTGCCAGTAGGGGGACAGGGGGATCCTACGAGCAGTACTTC.

The chain combines TRBV30 with TRBJ2-2; the match to TRBD2 covers 13 bases. The germline gives CDR1 GTSNPN, CDR2 SVGIG (reference sequence). J was trimmed by 6 bases and V by 1 base; bases with no gene match: 5. The CDR3 spans 16 residues. CDR3 residues: CAWSAWTSGSPGELFF. The CDR3 DNA is TGTGCCTGGAGTGCCTGGACTAGCGGGAGTCCCGGGGAGCTGTTTTTT.

The V gene is TRBV6-5, the J gene TRBJ2-7; tentative D call: TRBD1 (6 bases). CDR1 and CDR2 from the germline V gene are MNHEY and SVGAGI. CDR3 length equals 16 residues. V was pared by 2 bases and J by 7 bases, with 21 bases between. CDR3 coding DNA: TGTGCCAGCAGTTACCTTAACAGGGTTTCCTCGGGAGAGCAGTACTTC. Residues: CASSYLNRVSSGEQYF.

The chain has TRBV4-1 and TRBJ2-1, with 8 bases fitting TRBD2. The CDR3 is 15 residues long. After removal of 1 base from V and 6 bases from J, the junction contained 5 bases not matched to a gene. CDR1 MGHRA and CDR2 YSYEKL come from the germline V gene. This CDR3 is CASSQGHGGANEQFF. CDR3 nucleotide sequence: TGCGCCAGCAGCCAAGGACACGGGGGGGCCAATGAGCAGTTCTTC.

This clone has more than one count but fewer than ten. The rearrangement uses TRBV30 and TRBJ2-5, with D possibly TRBD1 on 6 matching bases. The CDR3 is made up of 14 amino acids. Germline CDR1 GTSNPN, CDR2 SVGIG (reference sequence). V was clipped by 2 bases and J by 2 bases, with 12 bases between them. DNA of the CDR3: TGTGCCTGGAGTTGGGGGACATTACAAGAGACCCAGTACTTC. Translated: CAWSWGTLQETQYF.